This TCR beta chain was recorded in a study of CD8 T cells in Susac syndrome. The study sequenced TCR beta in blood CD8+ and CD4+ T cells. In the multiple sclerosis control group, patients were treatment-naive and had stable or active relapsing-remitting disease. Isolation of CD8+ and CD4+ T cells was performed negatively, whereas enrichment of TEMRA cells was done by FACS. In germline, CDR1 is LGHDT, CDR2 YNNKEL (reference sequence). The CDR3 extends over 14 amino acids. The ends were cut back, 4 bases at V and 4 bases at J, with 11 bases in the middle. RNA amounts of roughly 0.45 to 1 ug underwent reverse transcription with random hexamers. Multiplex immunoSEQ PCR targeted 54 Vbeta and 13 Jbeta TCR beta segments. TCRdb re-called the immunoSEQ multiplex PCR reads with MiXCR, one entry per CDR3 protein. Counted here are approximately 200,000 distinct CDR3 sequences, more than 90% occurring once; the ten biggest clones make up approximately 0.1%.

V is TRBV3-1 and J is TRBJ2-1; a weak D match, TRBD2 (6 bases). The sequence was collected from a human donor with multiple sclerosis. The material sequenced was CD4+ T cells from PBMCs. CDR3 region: CASSPWGEYNEQFF. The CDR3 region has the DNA TGTGCCAGCAGCCCCTGGGGGGAATACAATGAGCAGTTCTTC.